This T cell receptor (beta chain) derives from a study of shared clonotypes between healthy human individuals. Study overall: The donor pool was made up of a couple of women and a few men aged 18 to 49.

The method was immunoSEQ multiplex PCR; TCRdb's version includes in-frame clones alone and lacks a portion of them. The sample carries about 1.1 million clones, approximately 80% recorded once. V was trimmed by 2 bases and J by 9 bases, leaving 11 bases between them. The CDR3 is 13 amino acids. Germline CDR1 reads KGHSH; CDR2 reads LQKENI. The chain is built from TRBV18 and TRBJ2-1; D uncertain. This clonotype originated in a man younger than 35 in good health. Some clones in this sample may be carry-over from other donors' samples. The sequencing sample was made of memory CD4+ T cells from PBMCs. Subset given: CD45RA-negative fraction. The CDR3, as DNA: TGTGCCAGCTCACCAAATGGTGGTGCTGAGCAGTTCTTC. The encoded protein is CASSPNGGAEQFF.